The 30 T cell receptor beta chains presented below share a single source sample, sequenced in a study of radiation and T cells in renal cell carcinoma. Produced via immunoSEQ multiplex PCR; TCRdb's table is partial and in-frame only. The sample contains just under 150,000 clones, approximately 86% of which appear only once. Specified time point: blood 4 weeks post-SBRT, at nephrectomy. Treatment reported: 15 Gy SBRT to primary tumor, nephrectomy 4 weeks later. The specimen was blood, collected from a patient whose treatment included radiotherapy and nephrectomy. Receptors were obtained from a woman between 50 and 59 years old with renal cell carcinoma.

This rearrangement joins TRBV7-9 to TRBJ1-3, with D perhaps matching TRBD1 (6 bases). The CDR3 is 18 amino acids. V shed 5 bases and J shed 1 base, with 21 bases lying between them. CDR1 is SEHNR and CDR2 is FQNEAQ in the germline V gene (reference sequence). The CDR3: CASSLAPGKQGSGNTIYF. CDR3 DNA sequence: TGTGCCAGCAGCCTGGCCCCTGGTAAACAGGGATCTGGAAACACCATATATTTT.

The CDR3 DNA follows: TGTGCCAGCAGTGAACAAACTCGCACCGGGGAGCTGTTTTTT. Its translation is CASSEQTRTGELFF. The V call is TRBV6-4, the J call TRBJ2-2; D is undetermined. Germline loops: CDR1 MRHNA, CDR2 SNTAGT. The length of the CDR3 is 14 residues. Trimming removed 3 bases from V and 4 bases from J, with 9 bases in between.

The gene calls are TRBV13 and TRBJ2-2; D not certain. There are 16 residues in the CDR3. CDR1 and CDR2 from the germline V gene are PRHDT and FYEKMQ (reference sequence). V shed 6 bases and J shed 4 bases, with 18 bases lying between them. The CDR3 is CASSKNSRIRTGELFF. The CDR3 nucleotides are TGTGCCAGCAGTAAAAATTCCCGGATCCGCACCGGGGAGCTGTTTTTT.

The chain uses TRBV19 and TRBJ2-3; 7 bases map to TRBD1. This CDR3 has 13 amino acids. Trimming cost V 4 bases and J 9 bases; bases outside gene matches: 7. CDR1 LNHDA and CDR2 SQIVND come from the germline V gene (reference sequence). CDR3 loop: CASSTGQTGTQYF. The DNA of the CDR3 is TGTGCCAGTAGTACGGGACAGACGGGAACGCAGTATTTT. Using reference TRBV19 and TRBJ2-3 for the parts outside the CDR3, the full variable domain is DGGITQSPKYLFRKEGQNVTLSCEQNLNHDAMYWYRQDPGQGLRLIYYSQIVNDFQKGDIAEGYSVSREKKESFPLTVTSAQKNPTAFYLCASSTGQTGTQYFGPGTRLTVL.

The CDR3 loop is CASSSSMPYNEQFF. The DNA of the CDR3 is TGTGCCAGCAGCAGTAGCATGCCCTACAATGAGCAGTTCTTC. This sequence joins TRBV7-2 and TRBJ2-1; no clear D. The CDR3 has 14 amino acids. Germline V gene sequence: CDR1 SGHTA, CDR2 FQGNSA. The V end was cut by 5 bases, the J end by 2 bases, with 10 bases between.

The chain recombines TRBV7-8 with TRBJ2-1; D gene ambiguous. This CDR3 has 14 amino acids. V gave up 5 bases and J gave up 2 bases, with 10 bases separating them. CDR1 and CDR2 (germline): SGHVS, FQNEAQ. CDR3 sequence (DNA): TGTGCCAGCAGCCTTCAAGGACCCTACAATGAGCAGTTCTTC. Protein: CASSLQGPYNEQFF. Full variable domain (rest looked up from reference TRBV7-8 and TRBJ2-1): GAGVSQSPRYKVAKRGQDVALRCDPISGHVSLFWYQQALGQGPEFLTYFQNEAQLDKSGLPSDRFFAERPEGSVSTLKIQRTQQEDSAVYLCASSLQGPYNEQFFGPGTRLTVL.

In this sample, this clone turned up a few times. The chain carries TRBV4-2 and TRBJ2-1; a possible D gene is TRBD2 (6 bases). The CDR3 runs 17 residues. Germline CDR1 and CDR2: LGHNA and YNFKEQ. V gave up 0 bases and J gave up 8 bases, with 20 bases separating them. CDR3 coding DNA: TGTGCCAGCAGCCAAGACCACAGCGAGGCGGGGTCGTATGAGCAGTTCTTC. It codes for CASSQDHSEAGSYEQFF.

In DNA form, the CDR3 reads TGTGCCAGCGGCCAAGGGGGCACTGAAGCTTTCTTT. Protein sequence: CASGQGGTEAFF. The chain is built from TRBV7-9 and TRBJ1-1; D is possibly TRBD1 (6 bases). The germline CDR1 and CDR2 sequences are SEHNR and FQNEAQ (reference sequence). V gave up 8 bases and J gave up 4 bases, with 11 bases separating them. This CDR3 spans 12 amino acids.

This clone has just one count. The gene calls are TRBV5-1 and TRBJ2-7; 10 nucleotides line up with TRBD1. Germline lookup yields CDR1 SGHRS and CDR2 YFSETQ. The V and J ends lost 4 bases and 6 bases, in that order; junction bases with no gene match: 7. CDR3 size: 14 residues. CDR3 in DNA: TGCGCCAGCAGCCTGACAGGGGGCAAAGTCGAGCAGTACTTC. This encodes CASSLTGGKVEQYF.

V usage is TRBV9 and J usage is TRBJ1-3; D remains unclear. This CDR3 is built from 13 residues. V gave up 4 bases and J gave up 3 bases, with 8 bases separating them. The germline gives CDR1 SGDLS, CDR2 YYNGEE. The CDR3 nucleotides read TGTGCCAGCAGCCCCCGACTTGGAAACACCATATATTTT. As protein: CASSPRLGNTIYF.

Remarks on this clone: Other nucleotide sequences in the sample specify the same CDR3. The chain couples TRBV9 to TRBJ2-7; weak D call: TRBD2 (6 bases). The V end lost 0 bases, the J end lost 2 bases, and 9 bases lay between the germline ends. The germline V gene encodes CDR1 SGDLS and CDR2 YYNGEE. The CDR3 totals 14 residues. The CDR3 loop reads CASSVGGGTYEQYF. The CDR3 DNA reads as TGTGCCAGCAGCGTAGGGGGAGGAACCTACGAGCAGTACTTC. The complete variable domain, with remaining parts taken from reference TRBV9 and TRBJ2-7, reads DSGVTQTPKHLITATGQRVTLRCSPRSGDLSVYWYQQSLDQGLQFLIQYYNGEERAKGNILERFSAQQFPDLHSELNLSSLELGDSALYFCASSVGGGTYEQYFGPGTRLTVT.

This clone appeared a single time. This sequence joins TRBV5-1 and TRBJ1-4, with TRBD1 as a possible D gene (5 bases). Trimming cost V 0 bases and J 8 bases, with 14 bases left between them. Germline-derived CDR1 and CDR2 are SGHRS and YFSETQ. The CDR3 spans 15 residues. Here the CDR3 reads CASSLGNQRGEKLFF. Written as DNA, the CDR3 is TGCGCCAGCAGCTTGGGCAACCAAAGGGGCGAAAAACTGTTTTTT.

This clone showed up just once. The chain carries TRBV4-2 and TRBJ1-1; TRBD1 matches at 8 bases. The CDR3 sequence is 17 residues long. J lost 0 bases, V lost 1 base, and 7 bases had no gene match. The germline V gene encodes CDR1 LGHNA and CDR2 YNFKEQ. The CDR3 reads CASSQGTGTLMNTEAFF. In DNA, the CDR3 is TGTGCCAGCAGCCAAGGGACAGGGACACTCATGAACACTGAAGCTTTCTTT.

The gene calls are TRBV4-3 and TRBJ2-7; D unresolved. Germline V gives CDR1 LGHNA, CDR2 YSLEER. Trimming left V 0 bases short and J 8 bases short, with 8 bases between. This CDR3 contains 12 residues. The CDR3 sequence: CASSQDSSKQYF. DNA for the CDR3: TGCGCCAGCAGCCAAGACAGCAGCAAGCAGTACTTC.

The gene calls are TRBV30 and TRBJ2-5, with D uncertain. The CDR3 is 14 residues long. Germline lookup yields CDR1 GTSNPN and CDR2 SVGIG (reference sequence). Trimming took 2 bases from V and 5 from J, leaving 15 bases between them. The CDR3 nucleotides read TGTGCCTGGAGTAAGACGGGTTCGATGGAGACCCAGTACTTC. Protein product: CAWSKTGSMETQYF.

The chain combines TRBV25-1 with TRBJ2-1, with D unclear. The germline V gene has CDR1 MGHDK and CDR2 SYGVNS. V was pared by 3 bases and J by 0 bases, with 9 bases between. The CDR3 sequence is 15 residues long. CDR3 nucleotides: TGTGCCAGCAGTGAGTCTACCTACTCCTACAATGAGCAGTTCTTC. This codes for CASSESTYSYNEQFF.

The chain links TRBV7-9 to TRBJ1-5; tentative D call: TRBD1 (6 bases). V shed 5 bases and J shed 5 bases, with 16 bases lying between them. This CDR3 is 15 amino acids long. Germline V CDR1 and CDR2: SEHNR, FQNEAQ (reference sequence). This CDR3 reads CASSKGGTLDQPQHF. The CDR3 DNA sequence: TGTGCCAGCAGCAAAGGGGGGACATTAGATCAGCCCCAGCATTTT.

This clone was seen a single time. V gene TRBV9 combines with J gene TRBJ2-7, with a weak D call TRBD2 (6 bases). The CDR3 is made up of 12 amino acids. The V and J ends lost 3 bases and 3 bases respectively, with 7 bases between them. Germline CDR1 SGDLS, CDR2 YYNGEE. The CDR3 loop reads CASSAGLYEQYF. The CDR3, as DNA: TGTGCCAGCAGCGCGGGACTCTACGAGCAGTACTTC. Using reference TRBV9 and TRBJ2-7 for the parts outside the CDR3, the full variable domain is DSGVTQTPKHLITATGQRVTLRCSPRSGDLSVYWYQQSLDQGLQFLIQYYNGEERAKGNILERFSAQQFPDLHSELNLSSLELGDSALYFCASSAGLYEQYFGPGTRLTVT.

The table lists this clone with a few counts. The chain is built from TRBV11-2 and TRBJ1-4, with a weak D call TRBD1 (6 bases). V lost 0 bases and J 2 bases, leaving 7 bases between the germline ends. Germline CDR1 SGHAT, CDR2 FQNNGV. The CDR3 has 15 residues. The CDR3, as DNA: TGTGCCAGCAGCTTAGATAGGGGGACTAATGAAAAACTGTTTTTT. It codes for CASSLDRGTNEKLFF.

V is TRBV28 and J is TRBJ1-2; D is possibly TRBD1 (6 bases). This CDR3 spans 13 amino acids. With 6 bases removed from V and 6 bases from J, the gap between germline ends came to 14 bases. Per germline, CDR1 MDHEN and CDR2 SYDVKM. The CDR3 nucleotides read TGTGCCAGCAGCCTAGGGGGGGTTAATGGCTACACCTTC. Amino acid sequence: CASSLGGVNGYTF.

J is TRBJ2-1 and V is TRBV6-1; TRBD1 might be the D (6 bases). CDR1 is MNHNS, CDR2 SASEGT, per germline. This CDR3 has 14 residues. The ends were cut back, 5 bases at V and 8 bases at J, with 16 bases in the middle. As DNA, the CDR3 is TGTGCCAGCAGTCTAAACAGGGAGATGGATGAGCAGTTCTTC. It specifies CASSLNREMDEQFF.

The genes are TRBV19 and TRBJ1-4; 7 positions agree with TRBD1. The germline V gene encodes CDR1 LNHDA and CDR2 SQIVND (reference sequence). The CDR3 contains 14 residues. The V segment lost 7 bases and the J segment 8 bases; nucleotides outside the gene matches: 10. For the CDR3, the DNA is TGTGCCAGTAATAACAGGGGCCGAGGCGAAAAACTGTTTTTT. Protein sequence: CASNNRGRGEKLFF.

The chain carries TRBV7-9 and TRBJ1-3, with D unresolved. CDR3 length equals 8 residues. V was cut by 5 bases and J by 16 bases, with 6 bases left in between. Germline V lookup: CDR1 SEHNR, CDR2 FQNEAQ (reference sequence). The CDR3 DNA reads TGTGCCAGCAGCCCCGGGTATTTT. This codes for CASSPGYF. Together with reference TRBV7-9 and TRBJ1-3, the CDR3 gives the full variable domain: DTGVSQNPRHKITKRGQNVTFRCDPISEHNRLYWYRQTLGQGPEFLTYFQNEAQLEKSRLLSDRFSAERPKGSFSTLEIQRTEQGDSAMYLCASSPGYFGEGSWLTVV.

This chain joins TRBV6-5 and TRBJ1-1; D unresolved. The germline CDR1 and CDR2 sequences are MNHEY and SVGAGI. This CDR3 has 14 amino acids. Trimming stripped 0 bases from V and 1 base from J, with 6 bases between. The CDR3 here is CASSYSTSNTEAFF. In nucleotides, the CDR3 is TGTGCCAGCAGTTACTCGACCTCGAACACTGAAGCTTTCTTT.

The V call is TRBV11-2, the J call TRBJ2-1; D uncertain. The CDR3 runs to 12 residues. Germline CDR1 reads SGHAT; CDR2 reads FQNNGV. V lost 1 base and J 7 bases, leaving 5 bases between the germline ends. As DNA, the CDR3 is TGTGCCAGCAGCTTAGTGAGGAATGAGCAGTTCTTC. This gives the protein CASSLVRNEQFF.

V is TRBV28 and J is TRBJ2-1, with 10 bases matching TRBD1. This CDR3 is 17 amino acids long. Germline V gene lookup returns CDR1 MDHEN and CDR2 SYDVKM. Trimming at V came to 5 bases and at J to 8 bases, leaving 15 bases not matched to a gene. CDR3 in amino acids: CASSPRQGARSSDEQFF. The CDR3 bases are TGTGCCAGCAGTCCGAGACAGGGGGCGCGATCTTCCGATGAGCAGTTCTTC.

V usage is TRBV28 and J usage is TRBJ2-2; D uncertain. Between the trimmed V and J ends, which lost 10 bases and 6 bases, there was a span of 3 bases. The germline V gene has CDR1 MDHEN and CDR2 SYDVKM. This CDR3 is built from 9 residues. CDR3 nucleotides: TGTGCCAACGCCGGGGAGCTGTTTTTT. It yields the protein CANAGELFF. Filled out from reference TRBV28 and TRBJ2-2, the complete variable domain reads DVKVTQSSRYLVKRTGEKVFLECVQDMDHENMFWYRQDPGLGLRLIYFSYDVKMKEKGDIPEGYSVSREKKERFSLILESASTNQTSMYLCANAGELFFGEGSRLTVL.

This clone was detected a few times. This chain uses TRBV30 with TRBJ1-1, with D unresolved. The germline CDR1 and CDR2 sequences are GTSNPN and SVGIG (reference sequence). The CDR3 consists of 14 residues. The germline V and J ends were trimmed by 4 bases and 0 bases, with 12 bases remaining between them. CDR3 amino acids: CAWTRRSMNTEAFF. CDR3 DNA sequence: TGTGCCTGGACTCGACGTAGCATGAACACTGAAGCTTTCTTT.

V usage is TRBV4-3 and J usage is TRBJ1-6, with a weak D call TRBD1 (6 bases). The CDR3 runs to 16 residues. CDR1 and CDR2 from the germline V gene are LGHNA and YSLEER. The V end was cut by 3 bases, the J end by 7 bases, with 16 bases between. In DNA, the CDR3 is TGCGCCAGCAGCCAGTCCGGGATGGGGGCGAATTCACCCCTCCACTTT. It codes for CASSQSGMGANSPLHF.

J is TRBJ1-5 and V is TRBV19; the D is unclear. The CDR3 is 13 amino acids. The V end was cut by 3 bases, the J end by 10 bases, with 13 bases between. CDR1 and CDR2 (germline): LNHDA, SQIVND (reference sequence). The CDR3 sequence: CASSIGVPGPQHF. CDR3 bases: TGTGCCAGTAGTATCGGAGTGCCCGGACCCCAGCATTTT.